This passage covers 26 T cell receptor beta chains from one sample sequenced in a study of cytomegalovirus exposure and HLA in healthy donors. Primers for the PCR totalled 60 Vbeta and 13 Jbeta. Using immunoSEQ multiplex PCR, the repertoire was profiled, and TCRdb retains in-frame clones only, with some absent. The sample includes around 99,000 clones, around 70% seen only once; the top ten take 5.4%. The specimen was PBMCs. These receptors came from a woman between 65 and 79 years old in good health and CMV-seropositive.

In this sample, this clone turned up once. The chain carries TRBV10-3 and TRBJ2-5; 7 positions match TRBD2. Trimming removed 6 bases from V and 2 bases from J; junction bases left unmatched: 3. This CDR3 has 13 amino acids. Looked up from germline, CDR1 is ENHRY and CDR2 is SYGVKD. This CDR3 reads CAIRPSGQETQYF. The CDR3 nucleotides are TGTGCCATCAGACCTAGCGGACAAGAGACCCAGTACTTC.

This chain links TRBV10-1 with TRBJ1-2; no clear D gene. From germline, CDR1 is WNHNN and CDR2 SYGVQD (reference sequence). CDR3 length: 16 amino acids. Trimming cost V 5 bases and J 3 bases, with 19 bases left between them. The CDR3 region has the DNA TGCGCCAGCAGTATCGGTCGCAAAAGAATCTACTATGGCTACACCTTC. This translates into CASSIGRKRIYYGYTF.

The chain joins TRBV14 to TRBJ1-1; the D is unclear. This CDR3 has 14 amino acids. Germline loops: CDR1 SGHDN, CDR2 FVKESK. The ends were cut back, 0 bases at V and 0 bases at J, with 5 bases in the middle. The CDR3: CASSQDTVNTEAFF. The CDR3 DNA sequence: TGTGCCAGCAGCCAAGATACAGTGAACACTGAAGCTTTCTTT.

The CDR3 reads CASSPQTPYEQYF. CDR3 DNA sequence: TGTGCCAGCAGCCCCCAGACTCCTTACGAGCAGTACTTC. This chain links TRBV7-2 with TRBJ2-7; D is uncertain. The ends were cut back, 5 bases at V and 4 bases at J, with 12 bases in the middle. This CDR3 is 13 amino acids long. Germline CDR1 and CDR2: SGHTA and FQGNSA. Looking up the rest from reference TRBV7-2 and TRBJ2-7 gives the full variable domain: GAGVSQSPSNKVTEKGKDVELRCDPISGHTALYWYRQSLGQGLEFLIYFQGNSAPDKSGLPSDRFSAERTGGSVSTLTIQRTQQEDSAVYLCASSPQTPYEQYFGPGTRLTVT.

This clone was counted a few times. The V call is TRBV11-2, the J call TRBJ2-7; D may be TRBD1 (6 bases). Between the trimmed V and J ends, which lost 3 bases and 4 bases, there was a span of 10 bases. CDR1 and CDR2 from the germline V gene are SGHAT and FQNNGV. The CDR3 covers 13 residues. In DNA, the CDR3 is TGTGCCAGCAGCTTCGGACAGCCTTACGAGCAGTACTTC. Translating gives CASSFGQPYEQYF.

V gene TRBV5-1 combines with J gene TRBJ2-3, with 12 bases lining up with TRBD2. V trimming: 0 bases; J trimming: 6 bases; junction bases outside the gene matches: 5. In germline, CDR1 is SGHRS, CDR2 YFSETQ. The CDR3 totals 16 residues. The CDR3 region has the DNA TGCGCCAGCAGCTTGGCCCTAGCGGGGGGGCCCGATACGCAGTATTTT. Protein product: CASSLALAGGPDTQYF. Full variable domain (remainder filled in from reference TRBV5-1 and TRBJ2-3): KAGVTQTPRYLIKTRGQQVTLSCSPISGHRSVSWYQQTPGQGLQFLFEYFSETQRNKGNFPGRFSGRQFSNSRSEMNVSTLELGDSALYLCASSLALAGGPDTQYFGPGTRLTVL.

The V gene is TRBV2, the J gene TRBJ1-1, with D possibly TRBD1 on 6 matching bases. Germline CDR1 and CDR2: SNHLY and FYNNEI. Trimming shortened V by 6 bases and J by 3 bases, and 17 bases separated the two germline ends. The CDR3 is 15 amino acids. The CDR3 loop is CASSPKGTFYTEAFF. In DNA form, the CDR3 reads TGTGCCAGCAGCCCTAAGGGGACATTCTACACTGAAGCTTTCTTT.

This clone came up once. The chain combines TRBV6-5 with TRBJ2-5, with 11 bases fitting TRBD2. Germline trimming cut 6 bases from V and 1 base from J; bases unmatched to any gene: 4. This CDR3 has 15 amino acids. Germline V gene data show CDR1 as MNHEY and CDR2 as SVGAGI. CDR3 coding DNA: TGTGCCAGCAGAGCTACTAGCGGGGGCCAAGAGACCCAGTACTTC. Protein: CASRATSGGQETQYF.

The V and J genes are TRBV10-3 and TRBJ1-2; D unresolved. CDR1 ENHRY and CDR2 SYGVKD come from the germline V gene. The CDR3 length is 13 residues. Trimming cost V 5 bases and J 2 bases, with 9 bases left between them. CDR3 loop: CAISTATNYGYTF. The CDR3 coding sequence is TGTGCCATCAGTACAGCCACCAACTATGGCTACACCTTC.

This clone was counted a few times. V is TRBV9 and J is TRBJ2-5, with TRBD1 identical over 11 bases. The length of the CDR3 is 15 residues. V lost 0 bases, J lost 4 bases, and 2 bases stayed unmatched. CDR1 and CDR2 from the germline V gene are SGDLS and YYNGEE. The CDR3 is CASSVGDRGGETQYF. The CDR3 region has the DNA TGTGCCAGCAGCGTAGGGGACAGGGGGGGAGAGACCCAGTACTTC. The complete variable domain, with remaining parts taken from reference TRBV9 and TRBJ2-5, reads DSGVTQTPKHLITATGQRVTLRCSPRSGDLSVYWYQQSLDQGLQFLIQYYNGEERAKGNILERFSAQQFPDLHSELNLSSLELGDSALYFCASSVGDRGGETQYFGPGTRLLVL.

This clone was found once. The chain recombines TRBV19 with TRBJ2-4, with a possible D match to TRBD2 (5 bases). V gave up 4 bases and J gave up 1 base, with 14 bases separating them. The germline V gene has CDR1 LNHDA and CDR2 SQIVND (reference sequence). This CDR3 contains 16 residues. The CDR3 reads CASSTPPSGAKNIQYF. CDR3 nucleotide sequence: TGTGCCAGTAGTACCCCTCCATCGGGGGCCAAAAACATTCAGTACTTC.

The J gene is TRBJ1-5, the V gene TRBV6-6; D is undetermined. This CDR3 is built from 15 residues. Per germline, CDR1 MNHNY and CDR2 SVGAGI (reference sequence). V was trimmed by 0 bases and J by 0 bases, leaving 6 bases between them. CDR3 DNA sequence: TGTGCCAGCAGTTACTCTACCGGTAGCAATCAGCCCCAGCATTTT. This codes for CASSYSTGSNQPQHF.

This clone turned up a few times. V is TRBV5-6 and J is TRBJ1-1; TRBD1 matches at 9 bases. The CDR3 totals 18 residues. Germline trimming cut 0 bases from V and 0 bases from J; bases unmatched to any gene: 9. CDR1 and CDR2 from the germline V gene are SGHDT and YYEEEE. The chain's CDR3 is CASSLVGHRGLMNTEAFF. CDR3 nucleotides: TGTGCCAGCAGCTTGGTGGGGCACAGGGGGCTCATGAACACTGAAGCTTTCTTT.

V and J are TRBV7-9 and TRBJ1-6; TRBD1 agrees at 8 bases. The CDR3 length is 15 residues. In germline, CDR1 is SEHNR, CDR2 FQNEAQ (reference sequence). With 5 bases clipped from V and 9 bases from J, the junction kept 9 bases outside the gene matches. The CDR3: CASSPPTGVGSPLHF. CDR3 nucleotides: TGTGCCAGCAGCCCCCCGACAGGGGTTGGTTCACCCCTCCACTTT.

For the CDR3, the DNA is TGCGCCAGCAGCCAAGGGGACAGGGAGGTCAATGAGCAGTTCTTC. It yields the protein CASSQGDREVNEQFF. The chain joins TRBV4-1 to TRBJ2-1, with 9 bases fitting TRBD1. Germline V gene lookup returns CDR1 MGHRA and CDR2 YSYEKL. V shed 1 base and J 6 bases; nucleotides not matched to a gene: 4. The CDR3 spans 15 residues.

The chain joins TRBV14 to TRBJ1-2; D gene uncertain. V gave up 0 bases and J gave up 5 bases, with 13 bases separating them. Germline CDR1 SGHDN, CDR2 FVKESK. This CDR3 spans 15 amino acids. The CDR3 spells CASSQDGPGPYGYTF. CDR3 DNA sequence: TGTGCCAGCAGCCAAGATGGCCCTGGGCCTTATGGCTACACCTTC.

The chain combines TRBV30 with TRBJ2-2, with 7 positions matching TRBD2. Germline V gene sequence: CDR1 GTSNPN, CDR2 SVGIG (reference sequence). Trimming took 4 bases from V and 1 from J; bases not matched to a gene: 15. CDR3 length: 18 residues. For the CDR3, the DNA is TGTGCCTGGAAGAAGTGGGAGAGAGGACTAGGGAACACCGGGGAGCTGTTTTTT. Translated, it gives CAWKKWERGLGNTGELFF.

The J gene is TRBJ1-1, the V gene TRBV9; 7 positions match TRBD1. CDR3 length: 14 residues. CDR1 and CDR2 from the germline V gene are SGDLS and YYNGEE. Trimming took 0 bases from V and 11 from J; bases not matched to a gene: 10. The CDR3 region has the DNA TGTGCCAGCAGCGTAGGGACAGGTATCCATGAGGCTTTCTTT. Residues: CASSVGTGIHEAFF.

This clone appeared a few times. The CDR3 region has the DNA TGTGCCAGCAGCTCTAGGACAGGCCACGAGCAGTACTTC. Its protein product is CASSSRTGHEQYF. The chain employs TRBV5-6 and TRBJ2-7, with 7 positions matching TRBD1. Germline trimming cut 3 bases from V and 5 bases from J; bases unmatched to any gene: 5. Germline V gene data show CDR1 as SGHDT and CDR2 as YYEEEE. CDR3 length equals 13 residues.

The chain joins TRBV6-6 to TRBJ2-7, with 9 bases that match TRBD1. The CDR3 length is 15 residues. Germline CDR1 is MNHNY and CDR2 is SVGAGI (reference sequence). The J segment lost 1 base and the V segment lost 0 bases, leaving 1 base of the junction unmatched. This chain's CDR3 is CASSYSGTGSYEQYF. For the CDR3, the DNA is TGTGCCAGCAGTTACTCGGGGACAGGGTCCTACGAGCAGTACTTC.

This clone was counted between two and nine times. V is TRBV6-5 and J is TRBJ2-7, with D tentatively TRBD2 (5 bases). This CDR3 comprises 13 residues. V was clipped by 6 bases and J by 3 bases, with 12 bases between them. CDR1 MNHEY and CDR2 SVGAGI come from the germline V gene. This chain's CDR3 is CASRPPGFYEQYF. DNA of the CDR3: TGTGCCAGCAGACCCCCGGGGTTCTACGAGCAGTACTTC.

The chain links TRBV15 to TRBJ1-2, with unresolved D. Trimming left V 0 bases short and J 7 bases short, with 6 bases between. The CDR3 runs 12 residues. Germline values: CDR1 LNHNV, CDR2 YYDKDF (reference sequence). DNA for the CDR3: TGTGCCACCAGCAGAGATGAGGCTGGCTACACCTTC. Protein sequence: CATSRDEAGYTF.

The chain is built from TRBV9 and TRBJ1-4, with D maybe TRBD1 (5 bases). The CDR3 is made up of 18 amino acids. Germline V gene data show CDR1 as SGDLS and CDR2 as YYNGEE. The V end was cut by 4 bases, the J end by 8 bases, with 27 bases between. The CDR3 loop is CASSPRGDEVLTGEKLFF. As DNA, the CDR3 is TGTGCCAGCAGCCCCCGGGGGGACGAAGTACTCACCGGGGAAAAACTGTTTTTT.

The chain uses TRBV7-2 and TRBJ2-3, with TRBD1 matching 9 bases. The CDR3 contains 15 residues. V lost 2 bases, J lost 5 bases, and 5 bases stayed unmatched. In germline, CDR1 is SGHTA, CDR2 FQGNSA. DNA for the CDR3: TGTGCCAGCAGCTTATCTGGACAGGGGAGAGATACGCAGTATTTT. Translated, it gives CASSLSGQGRDTQYF.

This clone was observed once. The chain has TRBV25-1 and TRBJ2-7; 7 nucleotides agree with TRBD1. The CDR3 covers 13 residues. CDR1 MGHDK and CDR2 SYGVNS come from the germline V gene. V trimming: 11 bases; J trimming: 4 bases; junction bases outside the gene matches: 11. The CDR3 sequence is CAPDDRERYEQYF. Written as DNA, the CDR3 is TGTGCCCCAGATGACAGGGAAAGATACGAGCAGTACTTC.

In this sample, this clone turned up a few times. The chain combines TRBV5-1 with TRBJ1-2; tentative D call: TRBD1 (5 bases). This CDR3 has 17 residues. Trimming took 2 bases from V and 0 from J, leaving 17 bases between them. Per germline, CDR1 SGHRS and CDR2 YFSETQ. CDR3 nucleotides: TGCGCCAGCAGCTTAGGAGGGGCGGTCACATCTAACTATGGCTACACCTTC. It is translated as CASSLGGAVTSNYGYTF.